The 14 T cell receptor beta chains presented below share a single source sample, sequenced in a study of cytomegalovirus exposure and HLA in healthy donors. Primers for the PCR totalled 60 Vbeta and 13 Jbeta. Profiled with immunoSEQ multiplex PCR; TCRdb holds only in-frame clones, not every one. The sample has roughly 200,000 clones; around 73% are singletons. Sequencing was performed on PBMCs. Receptor source: a man aged 60 to 75 in good health and CMV-seronegative.

This clone was seen once. The CDR3 nucleotides read TGTGCCAGCAGTAAATTGGCAGGGGGCGACTACGAGCAGTACTTC. The encoded protein is CASSKLAGGDYEQYF. The J gene is TRBJ2-7, the V gene TRBV6-5; 8 positions agree with TRBD1. V lost 5 bases and J lost 3; bases outside the gene matches: 9. CDR1 is MNHEY, CDR2 SVGAGI, per germline. The CDR3 length is 15 residues.

The chain carries TRBV28 and TRBJ2-5, with D possibly being TRBD2 (5 bases). The germline gives CDR1 MDHEN, CDR2 SYDVKM. V was clipped by 5 bases and J by 3 bases, with 16 bases between them. The CDR3 extends over 15 amino acids. The CDR3: CASSTRTADEETQYF. CDR3 nucleotide sequence: TGTGCCAGCAGTACTAGGACGGCCGACGAAGAGACCCAGTACTTC.

This clone has just a few counts. The chain combines TRBV6-1 with TRBJ1-5; the match to TRBD1 covers 7 bases. J gave up 4 bases and V 3 bases, and 3 bases lay outside the gene matches. This CDR3 is 14 amino acids long. CDR1 is MNHNS, CDR2 SASEGT, per germline. CDR3 nucleotide sequence: TGTGCCAGCAGTGACTCGACAGGGAATCAGCCCCAGCATTTT. Amino acids: CASSDSTGNQPQHF.

The V and J genes are TRBV7-7 and TRBJ2-1; 14 bases are shared with TRBD2. CDR1 and CDR2 (germline): SSHAT, FNYEAQ (reference sequence). Germline trimming cut 4 bases from V and 8 bases from J; bases unmatched to any gene: 4. The CDR3 has 15 residues. The CDR3 DNA reads as TGTGCCAGCAGCTCGGGACTAGCGGGAGTTTATGAGCAGTTCTTC. Translating it yields CASSSGLAGVYEQFF.

The chain uses TRBV30 and TRBJ1-5, with D possibly TRBD1 on 6 matching bases. From germline, CDR1 is GTSNPN and CDR2 SVGIG (reference sequence). This CDR3 spans 13 amino acids. V dropped 5 bases and J dropped 10 bases, with 18 bases sitting between them. Here the CDR3 reads CAWSRTALEPQHF. In nucleotides, the CDR3 is TGTGCCTGGTCTCGGACAGCTTTGGAACCCCAGCATTTT. The full variable domain, completed using reference TRBV30 and TRBJ1-5, is SQTIHQWPATLVQPVGSPLSLECTVEGTSNPNLYWYRQAAGRGLQLLFYSVGIGQISSEVPQNLSASRPQDRQFILSSKKLLLSDSGFYLCAWSRTALEPQHFGDGTRLSIL.

This clone was recorded once. The same CDR3 also results from other DNA sequences found in this sample. The chain uses TRBV5-4 and TRBJ2-1; 7 nucleotides align to TRBD1. The CDR3 has 15 amino acids. V trimming: 0 bases; J trimming: 2 bases; junction bases outside the gene matches: 2. Germline CDR1 is SGHNT and CDR2 is YYREEE (reference sequence). The CDR3: CASSLDRGTYNEQFF. The CDR3 region has the DNA TGTGCCAGCAGCTTGGACAGGGGAACCTACAATGAGCAGTTCTTC.

The chain joins TRBV10-2 to TRBJ1-1, with 7 bases fitting TRBD1. Germline assignment: CDR1 WSHSY and CDR2 SAAADI. The V and J ends lost 8 bases and 5 bases, in that order; junction bases with no gene match: 8. The CDR3 totals 13 residues. The CDR3 protein is CASRPTGSTEAFF. DNA for the CDR3: TGCGCCAGCCGACCGACAGGGTCAACTGAAGCTTTCTTT.

This clone showed up just a few times. V and J are TRBV29-1 and TRBJ1-2; TRBD1 agrees at 7 bases. The CDR3 covers 12 residues. The germline V gene encodes CDR1 SQVTM and CDR2 ANQGSEA. This CDR3 is CSAATGSYGYTF. CDR3 sequence (DNA): TGCAGTGCTGCGACAGGGAGCTATGGCTACACCTTC.

The rearrangement uses TRBV6-5 and TRBJ1-2, with 8 positions matching TRBD1. The V and J ends lost 5 bases and 4 bases, in that order; junction bases with no gene match: 6. The CDR3 runs to 14 residues. Germline CDR1 reads MNHEY; CDR2 reads SVGAGI. CDR3 in amino acids: CASSTTGAFYGYTF. The CDR3 DNA reads TGTGCCAGCAGTACGACAGGGGCCTTCTATGGCTACACCTTC.

The J gene is TRBJ2-3, the V gene TRBV6-5; 7 bases match TRBD2. With 5 bases clipped from V and 0 bases from J, the junction kept 5 bases outside the gene matches. From germline, CDR1 is MNHEY and CDR2 SVGAGI. This CDR3 has 15 amino acids. CDR3 in amino acids: CASSRGEPSTDTQYF. The CDR3 nucleotides read TGTGCCAGCAGTCGGGGGGAGCCTAGCACAGATACGCAGTATTTT.

This clone was picked up one time. The V gene is TRBV5-1, the J gene TRBJ1-1, with 7 bases fitting TRBD1. This CDR3 has 15 amino acids. Germline V CDR1 and CDR2: SGHRS, YFSETQ. Trimming removed 4 bases from V and 2 bases from J; junction bases left unmatched: 8. The chain's CDR3 is CASSGGQQRNTEAFF. CDR3 sequence (DNA): TGCGCCAGCAGCGGGGGACAGCAACGTAACACTGAAGCTTTCTTT.

The chain has TRBV5-6 and TRBJ2-5; 10 positions match TRBD2. Looked up from germline, CDR1 is SGHDT and CDR2 is YYEEEE. Trimming removed 6 bases from V and 7 bases from J; junction bases left unmatched: 12. CDR3 length: 15 amino acids. CDR3 in DNA: TGTGCCAGCACCCGGACCCCTAGCGGGGGTTGGACCCAGTACTTC. Amino acid sequence: CASTRTPSGGWTQYF.

The chain employs TRBV7-9 and TRBJ2-5; maybe TRBD2 (5 bases). This CDR3 comprises 14 residues. V shed 5 bases and J shed 5 bases, with 15 bases lying between them. CDR1 SEHNR and CDR2 FQNEAQ come from the germline V gene (reference sequence). CDR3 protein: CASSQLGLGETQYF. DNA of the CDR3: TGTGCCAGCAGCCAGCTCGGACTGGGGGAGACCCAGTACTTC.

The gene calls are TRBV21-1 and TRBJ2-7; the table's TRBD1 call for D was not verified on the DNA. TRBV21-1 is recorded as a pseudogene. The CDR3 spans 17 residues. The DNA of the CDR3 is TGTGCCAGCAGCAAAGTGATTGGGGCGCAAGGGTCTAGGGAGCAGTACTTC. Its protein product is CASSKVIGAQGSREQYF.